The 23 T cell receptor beta chains in this list originate from one sample, sequenced in a study of blood T cell repertoires in COVID-19. Sequenced by immunoSEQ multiplex PCR; TCRdb stores in-frame clones only, minus some. The table has some 60,000 clones, 80% to 85% seen once. The sample comprised peripheral blood. These receptors were collected from a man older than 75 with COVID-19, enrolled during active disease.

The chain joins TRBV3-1 (or the pseudogene TRBV3-2) to TRBJ1-6, with 10 bases lining up with TRBD1. Germline V lookup: CDR1 LGHDT, CDR2 YNNKEL (reference sequence). V was clipped by 0 bases and J by 13 bases; unmatched bases: 18. The length of the CDR3 is 19 residues. CDR3 coding DNA: TGTGCCAGCAGCCAAGATATATGTTGGGAAATGGACAGGGGGGAGCCCCTCCACTTT. It is translated as CASSQDICWEMDRGEPLHF.

The CDR3 DNA sequence: TGTGCCAGCAGTGGATATACAGGGGCAAATTCACCCCTCCACTTT. Protein sequence: CASSGYTGANSPLHF. This chain connects TRBV25-1 to TRBJ1-6, with 7 positions matching TRBD1. J gave up 7 bases and V 4 bases, and 7 bases lay outside the gene matches. The V gene's germline CDR1 is MGHDK and CDR2 SYGVNS. The CDR3 runs 15 residues.

The chain couples TRBV20-1 to TRBJ2-7; no clear D. Germline V lookup: CDR1 DFQATT, CDR2 SNEGSKA (reference sequence). CDR3 size: 11 residues. V was trimmed by 4 bases and J by 7 bases, leaving 11 bases between them. The CDR3 reads CSATRAPEQYV. CDR3 coding DNA: TGCAGTGCTACCAGAGCGCCTGAGCAGTACGTC.

The chain has TRBV4-3 and TRBJ2-3, with TRBD2 matching over 8 bases. Losses at the gene ends were 4 bases for V and 1 base for J; bases not matched to a gene: 4. This CDR3 region has 15 residues. The germline V gene has CDR1 LGHNA and CDR2 YSLEER. CDR3 sequence: CASSRLLAGTDTQYF. The CDR3 DNA is TGCGCCAGCAGCCGCCTACTAGCGGGCACAGATACGCAGTATTTT.

The V call is TRBV15, the J call TRBJ1-6; TRBD1 agrees at 11 bases. The V and J ends lost 0 bases and 7 bases, in that order; junction bases with no gene match: 2. The CDR3 has 16 amino acids. Germline CDR1 reads LNHNV; CDR2 reads YYDKDF (reference sequence). CDR3 sequence (DNA): TGTGCCACCAGCAGAGATCGGACAGGGGGCAATTCACCCCTCCACTTT. This sequence encodes CATSRDRTGGNSPLHF. The complete variable domain, with remaining parts taken from reference TRBV15 and TRBJ1-6, reads DAMVIQNPRYQVTQFGKPVTLSCSQTLNHNVMYWYQQKSSQAPKLLFHYYDKDFNNEADTPDNFQSRRPNTSFCFLDIRSPGLGDTAMYLCATSRDRTGGNSPLHFGNGTRLTVT.

V is TRBV12-5 and J is TRBJ2-6; 11 bases are shared with TRBD1. After removal of 5 bases from V and 2 bases from J, the junction contained 5 bases not matched to a gene. The CDR3 runs 17 residues. Germline loops: CDR1 LGHNT, CDR2 FRNRAP. CDR3 in amino acids: CASGRTGGPTGANVLTF. CDR3 DNA: TGTGCTAGTGGTCGGACAGGGGGCCCTACTGGGGCCAACGTCCTGACTTTC.

This clone was counted between two and nine times. J is TRBJ1-5 and V is TRBV7-2; TRBD1 is a possible D gene (6 bases). The CDR3 runs to 13 residues. Germline V gene data show CDR1 as SGHTA and CDR2 as FQGNSA. V was cut by 4 bases and J by 6 bases, with 10 bases left in between. CDR3 nucleotides: TGTGCCAGCAGCTCACAGGGCTCTCAGCCCCAGCATTTT. Residues: CASSSQGSQPQHF.

The DNA for the CDR3 is TGTGCCAGCAGCGTGCGACAGGGCAGCACAGATACGCAGTATTTT. It yields the protein CASSVRQGSTDTQYF. The V call is TRBV9, the J call TRBJ2-3; 7 positions agree with TRBD1. In germline, CDR1 is SGDLS, CDR2 YYNGEE. The CDR3 is made up of 15 amino acids. Unmatched junction bases numbered 3, after V lost 2 bases and J lost 0 bases.

V and J are TRBV5-1 and TRBJ2-7; the D gene is possibly TRBD2 (5 bases). This CDR3 contains 15 residues. Trimming left V 4 bases short and J 3 bases short, with 17 bases between. The germline V gene encodes CDR1 SGHRS and CDR2 YFSETQ. The CDR3: CASSPIRGRIYEQYF. DNA of the CDR3: TGCGCCAGCAGCCCCATCCGGGGTAGAATCTACGAGCAGTACTTC.

This clone turned up a few times. This rearrangement joins TRBV7-3 to TRBJ1-1, with TRBD1 matching over 7 bases. V shed 4 bases, J shed 3 bases, and the junction held 8 bases outside the gene matches. Germline lookup yields CDR1 SGHTA and CDR2 FQGTGA. There are 15 residues in the CDR3. The CDR3 DNA follows: TGTGCCAGCAGCTCCACAGGGGCTGGGTACACTGAAGCTTTCTTT. Amino acid sequence: CASSSTGAGYTEAFF.

This chain connects TRBV19 to TRBJ1-4; D call uncertain. From germline, CDR1 is LNHDA and CDR2 SQIVND (reference sequence). The CDR3 runs to 14 residues. Trimming took off 6 bases at V and 1 base at J, with 9 bases between the two ends. This CDR3 reads CASSVGLTNEKLFF. DNA of the CDR3: TGTGCCAGTAGCGTTGGCTTAACTAATGAAAAACTGTTTTTT.

In DNA, the CDR3 is TGTGCCAGCAGTTTAACCGATCTAGGATGGGAGACCCAGTACTTC. Its translation: CASSLTDLGWETQYF. V and J are TRBV11-2 and TRBJ2-5, with no clear D. Germline V gene data show CDR1 as SGHAT and CDR2 as FQNNGV. This CDR3 spans 15 amino acids. Deletions cut 6 bases from V and 5 bases from J, with 19 bases between.

This clone was detected once. The chain uses TRBV19 and TRBJ2-2; 12 nucleotides match TRBD2. Germline CDR1 reads LNHDA; CDR2 reads SQIVND (reference sequence). Trimming removed 5 bases from V and 4 bases from J; junction bases left unmatched: 2. The CDR3 length is 15 residues. CDR3 nucleotides: TGTGCCAGTAGTGTACTAGCGGGGGGCACCGGGGAGCTGTTTTTT. This gives the protein CASSVLAGGTGELFF. The whole variable domain, filled in from reference TRBV19 and TRBJ2-2, reads DGGITQSPKYLFRKEGQNVTLSCEQNLNHDAMYWYRQDPGQGLRLIYYSQIVNDFQKGDIAEGYSVSREKKESFPLTVTSAQKNPTAFYLCASSVLAGGTGELFFGEGSRLTVL.

The chain is built from TRBV9 and TRBJ2-7; TRBD1 aligns across 9 bases. V was clipped by 2 bases and J by 6 bases; unmatched bases: 6. Per germline, CDR1 SGDLS and CDR2 YYNGEE. There are 14 residues in the CDR3. Here the CDR3 DNA reads TGTGCCAGCAGCGTCGGACAGGGGCCCTCCGAGCAGTACTTC. Translation gives CASSVGQGPSEQYF.

V usage is TRBV5-1 and J usage is TRBJ2-2; D unresolved. Trimming stripped 0 bases from V and 7 bases from J, with 10 bases between. Germline lookup yields CDR1 SGHRS and CDR2 YFSETQ. The CDR3 loop spans 14 amino acids. The CDR3 DNA is TGCGCCAGCAGCTTGGACGGTGGCGGCGGGGAGCTGTTTTTT. It translates to CASSLDGGGGELFF. Filled out from reference TRBV5-1 and TRBJ2-2, the complete variable domain reads KAGVTQTPRYLIKTRGQQVTLSCSPISGHRSVSWYQQTPGQGLQFLFEYFSETQRNKGNFPGRFSGRQFSNSRSEMNVSTLELGDSALYLCASSLDGGGGELFFGEGSRLTVL.

This clone was observed once. The chain combines TRBV7-9 with TRBJ2-5; D may be TRBD2 (5 bases). V was trimmed by 5 bases and J by 4 bases, leaving 17 bases between them. The CDR3 loop spans 15 amino acids. Germline assignment: CDR1 SEHNR and CDR2 FQNEAQ (reference sequence). The CDR3 DNA is TGTGCCAGCAGCCGGCGCGGGCCCACGGGAGAGACCCAGTACTTC. This gives the protein CASSRRGPTGETQYF.

The chain links TRBV7-2 to TRBJ2-2; D possibly corresponds to TRBD2 (5 bases). Germline CDR1 is SGHTA and CDR2 is FQGNSA. Trimming left V 4 bases short and J 8 bases short, with 8 bases between. The length of the CDR3 is 12 residues. The CDR3 sequence is CASSSRGGELFF. The DNA for the CDR3 is TGTGCCAGCAGCTCCCGAGGGGGGGAGCTGTTTTTT.

V gene TRBV7-9 combines with J gene TRBJ2-1; TRBD2 is a possible D gene (7 bases). CDR1 and CDR2 from the germline V gene are SEHNR and FQNEAQ (reference sequence). Trimming shortened V by 5 bases and J by 15 bases, and 20 bases separated the two germline ends. The CDR3 has 13 residues. Here the CDR3 reads CASSPHGLGGRFF. In DNA, the CDR3 is TGTGCCAGCAGCCCCCACGGCCTCGGGGGGCGGTTCTTC.

V usage is TRBV24-1 and J usage is TRBJ2-3; 10 bases line up with TRBD2. V lost 6 bases to trimming and J lost 7 bases; unmatched junction nucleotides: 6. The germline V gene encodes CDR1 KGHDR and CDR2 SFDVKD. The CDR3 runs to 14 residues. The chain's CDR3 is CATSPAGGLNTQYF. Written as DNA, the CDR3 is TGTGCCACCAGTCCAGCGGGGGGGCTTAATACGCAGTATTTT.

The chain links TRBV24-1 to TRBJ1-4; TRBD1 might be the D (5 bases). The CDR3 totals 16 residues. CDR1 and CDR2 (germline): KGHDR, SFDVKD. Trimming left V 4 bases short and J 2 bases short, with 13 bases between. CDR3 sequence: CATSESGGGTNEKLFF. The DNA for the CDR3 is TGTGCCACCAGTGAATCCGGGGGTGGGACTAATGAAAAACTGTTTTTT.

With regard to this clone: The sample has other DNA sequences that encode this CDR3 too. This sequence joins TRBV5-1 and TRBJ1-1; D gene uncertain. Trimming shortened V by 2 bases and J by 5 bases, and 10 bases separated the two germline ends. CDR3 length equals 13 residues. Looked up from germline, CDR1 is SGHRS and CDR2 is YFSETQ. CDR3: CASSLSPRTEAFF. The CDR3 region has the DNA TGCGCCAGCAGCTTATCCCCCAGAACTGAAGCTTTCTTT.

The gene calls are TRBV18 and TRBJ1-3; TRBD1 might be the D (6 bases). V lost 3 bases, J lost 1 base, and 13 bases lay in between. Looked up from germline, CDR1 is KGHSH and CDR2 is LQKENI. This CDR3 has 16 amino acids. CDR3 amino acids: CASSPGEGDSGNTIYF. CDR3 bases: TGTGCCAGCTCACCGGGAGAGGGGGATTCTGGAAACACCATATATTTT.

V usage is TRBV6-6 and J usage is TRBJ1-4; unclear D gene. CDR3 length: 12 residues. Germline V gene sequence: CDR1 MNHNY, CDR2 SVGAGI (reference sequence). Trimming stripped 5 bases from V and 7 bases from J, with 8 bases between. CDR3 region: CASSLNGEKLFF. The CDR3 DNA sequence: TGTGCCAGCAGTCTGAACGGTGAAAAACTGTTTTTT.